This TCR beta chain was documented in a study of human T cells and chemical hapten exposure. Study in general: Patch tests of 0.01% DPC on the upper back were read at 6 days.

Using its own MiXCR run on the RACE reads, TCRdb lists one record per CDR3 protein. The sample has some 90,000 distinct CDR3 sequences, about an eighth seen once. This clonotype appeared a few times. Time point meaning: patch test 2, 6 weeks after DPC sensitization. Treatment of the sample: therapeutic diphenylcyclopropenone sensitization with weekly scalp DPC. This TCR was sampled from a middle-aged woman with alopecia areata. Some clones in this sample may be carry-over from other donors' samples. Sequenced here: whole blood, sampled in connection with sensitization to the hapten diphenylcyclopropenone (DPC).

Here the CDR3 DNA reads TGTGCTAGTGGTTTGGCAGCCTCTCGCTACACCTTC. It codes for CASGLAASRYTF. The gene calls are TRBV12-5 and TRBJ1-2; D unclear. Germline loops: CDR1 LGHNT, CDR2 FRNRAP. The CDR3 contains 12 residues. The V gene lost 1 base and the J gene lost 9 bases, with 9 bases spanning the gap.